These 18 T cell receptor beta chains were sequenced from one sample in a study of blood T cell repertoires in COVID-19. Generated by immunoSEQ multiplex PCR, the TCRdb table keeps only in-frame clones and is missing some. The sample shows over 150,000 clones, approximately 84% of them seen only once. The sequenced sample was PBMCs or T cells enriched from blood (not recorded which). These receptor sequences come from a woman aged 25 to 39 who had recovered from COVID-19.

The rearrangement uses TRBV5-6 and TRBJ1-2, with D maybe TRBD1 (5 bases). The ends were cut back, 7 bases at V and 7 bases at J, with 14 bases in the middle. The CDR3 extends over 12 amino acids. The germline V gene encodes CDR1 SGHDT and CDR2 YYEEEE. CDR3 protein: CASRPTGGGYTF. CDR3 in DNA: TGTGCCAGCCGCCCAACCGGGGGTGGCTACACCTTC.

The chain joins TRBV27 to TRBJ1-4; D perhaps matches TRBD1 (6 bases). This CDR3 is built from 15 residues. CDR1 MNHEY and CDR2 SMNVEV come from the germline V gene (reference sequence). With 2 bases removed from V and 11 bases from J, the gap between germline ends came to 18 bases. CDR3 amino acids: CASSLSAGEMTKLFF. DNA of the CDR3: TGTGCCAGCAGTTTAAGTGCAGGGGAAATGACTAAACTGTTTTTT.

The chain is built from TRBV18 and TRBJ2-5; 9 nucleotides line up with TRBD2. Germline V CDR1 and CDR2: KGHSH, LQKENI. Trimming at V came to 5 bases and at J to 0 bases, leaving 4 bases not matched to a gene. The CDR3 has 15 residues. CDR3 region: CASSSGLAYQETQYF. CDR3 DNA sequence: TGTGCCAGCTCATCAGGACTAGCGTACCAAGAGACCCAGTACTTC. The full variable domain, in which reference TRBV18 and TRBJ2-5 provide the parts outside the CDR3, is NAGVMQNPRHLVRRRGQEARLRCSPMKGHSHVYWYRQLPEEGLKFMVYLQKENIIDESGMPKERFSAEFPKEGPSILRIQQVVRGDSAAYFCASSSGLAYQETQYFGPGTRLLVL.

This clone was picked up one time. The chain carries TRBV28 and TRBJ2-1, with 9 positions matching TRBD1. Germline V lookup: CDR1 MDHEN, CDR2 SYDVKM. This CDR3 has 19 amino acids. After removal of 4 bases from V and 7 bases from J, the junction contained 20 bases not matched to a gene. The CDR3 nucleotides are TGTGCCAGCAGTTACTCCCCGGGAACAGGGGGCCGTTATGGGAATGAGCAGTTCTTC. Protein: CASSYSPGTGGRYGNEQFF.

V and J are TRBV6-5 and TRBJ2-7; TRBD1 matches at 8 bases. Per germline, CDR1 MNHEY and CDR2 SVGAGI. This CDR3 has 14 amino acids. Trimming at V came to 5 bases and at J to 2 bases, leaving 5 bases not matched to a gene. The CDR3 DNA is TGTGCCAGCAGTCCGGACAGGGTTACCTACGAGCAGTACGTC. Its translation is CASSPDRVTYEQYV.

V gene TRBV28 combines with J gene TRBJ2-3; possibly TRBD1 for D (6 bases). Trimming left V 8 bases short and J 2 bases short, with 26 bases between. The CDR3 length is 18 residues. Germline V gene data show CDR1 as MDHEN and CDR2 as SYDVKM. The CDR3 DNA is TGTGCCAGCCGATCAAGCCAGAGGACAGCAAAATACACAGATACGCAGTATTTT. Protein sequence: CASRSSQRTAKYTDTQYF.

The rearrangement uses TRBV5-6 and TRBJ2-5, with 7 bases fitting TRBD2. Germline trimming cut 0 bases from V and 5 bases from J; bases unmatched to any gene: 10. CDR3 length: 16 residues. Germline V CDR1 and CDR2: SGHDT, YYEEEE. As DNA, the CDR3 is TGTGCCAGCAGCTTGGCGATGGGGAGGGTCGCGGAGACCCAGTACTTC. Translated: CASSLAMGRVAETQYF.

This clone was recorded once. V usage is TRBV6-1 and J usage is TRBJ2-7; 8 bases match TRBD1. In germline, CDR1 is MNHNS, CDR2 SASEGT. J gave up 0 bases and V 1 base, and 2 bases lay outside the gene matches. The CDR3 totals 15 residues. CDR3 DNA sequence: TGTGCCAGCAGTGAAGGGACAGGGAGCTCCTACGAGCAGTACGTC. It yields the protein CASSEGTGSSYEQYV.

V and J are TRBV18 and TRBJ1-6; no firm D call. There are 18 residues in the CDR3. Trimming left V 6 bases short and J 0 bases short, with 18 bases between. CDR1 is KGHSH and CDR2 is LQKENI in the germline V gene. The CDR3 protein is CASSSVSRSSSYNSPLHF. The CDR3 nucleotides read TGTGCCAGCTCCTCGGTTAGTCGCTCGAGCTCCTATAATTCACCCCTCCACTTT.

The rearrangement uses TRBV28 and TRBJ1-5, with 9 bases that match TRBD1. There are 18 residues in the CDR3. Germline CDR1 MDHEN, CDR2 SYDVKM. Losses at the gene ends were 6 bases for V and 0 bases for J; bases not matched to a gene: 12. The CDR3 region is CASRPMGQGDFSNQPQHF. DNA of the CDR3: TGTGCCAGCAGGCCGATGGGACAGGGAGACTTTAGCAATCAGCCCCAGCATTTT.

This chain joins TRBV11-2 and TRBJ2-1; perhaps TRBD2 as D (6 bases). The CDR3 runs 15 residues. CDR1 is SGHAT and CDR2 is FQNNGV in the germline V gene. With 2 bases removed from V and 2 bases from J, the gap between germline ends came to 10 bases. The CDR3 nucleotides read TGTGCCAGCAGCTTAATAGCGGAGACCTACAATGAGCAGTTCTTC. This sequence encodes CASSLIAETYNEQFF.

This clone was found once. The chain is built from TRBV7-9 and TRBJ2-7, with D possibly TRBD2 on 5 matching bases. Germline V gene data show CDR1 as SEHNR and CDR2 as FQNEAQ (reference sequence). The CDR3 length is 14 residues. V gave up 4 bases and J gave up 0 bases, with 10 bases separating them. CDR3 protein: CASSSSGSSYEQYV. For the CDR3, the DNA is TGTGCCAGCAGCTCGTCGGGGAGCTCCTACGAGCAGTACGTC.

This clone has more than one count but fewer than ten. This sample also contains other DNA sequences that code for the same CDR3. This sequence joins TRBV18 and TRBJ2-3; D may be TRBD1 (5 bases). This CDR3 is 12 amino acids long. The V gene lost 3 bases and the J gene lost 5 bases, with 6 bases spanning the gap. CDR1 and CDR2 (germline): KGHSH, LQKENI. Here the CDR3 DNA reads TGTGCCAGCTCACCTAGGGGAGATACGCAGTATTTT. It encodes CASSPRGDTQYF.

The chain uses TRBV7-2 and TRBJ1-2, with TRBD1 matching 8 bases. Germline-derived CDR1 and CDR2 are SGHTA and FQGNSA. CDR3 size: 14 residues. With V trimmed by 5 bases and J by 3 bases, 5 bases remained unmatched. CDR3 region: CASSTLTGDYGYTF. Written as DNA, the CDR3 is TGTGCCAGCAGCACCCTGACAGGGGACTATGGCTACACCTTC.

The chain is built from TRBV6-5 and TRBJ2-5, with D perhaps TRBD1 (5 bases). The CDR3 length is 13 residues. The germline gives CDR1 MNHEY, CDR2 SVGAGI. Trimming cost V 0 bases and J 7 bases, with 9 bases left between them. In nucleotides, the CDR3 is TGTGCCAGCAGTTACTCTCAGGGTGGGACCCAGTACTTC. This gives the protein CASSYSQGGTQYF.

This sequence joins TRBV18 and TRBJ2-2, with 8 bases aligning to TRBD1. Germline V lookup: CDR1 KGHSH, CDR2 LQKENI. V dropped 3 bases and J dropped 6; count of bases not matched to a gene: 3. CDR3 length: 14 residues. The CDR3 spells CASSPEGQAGELFF. The CDR3 region has the DNA TGTGCCAGCTCACCTGAGGGACAGGCCGGGGAGCTGTTTTTT.

The rearrangement links TRBV6-4 to TRBJ1-2; possible D gene TRBD1, 6 bases. Germline V gene lookup returns CDR1 MRHNA and CDR2 SNTAGT. The V and J ends lost 5 bases and 3 bases respectively, with 10 bases between them. The CDR3 is 13 residues long. The CDR3 here is CASSSQGHYGYTF. The DNA for the CDR3 is TGTGCCAGCAGTTCCCAGGGGCACTATGGCTACACCTTC.

The chain carries TRBV2 and TRBJ2-5; 7 nucleotides match TRBD1. J lost 5 bases, V lost 8 bases, and 2 bases had no gene match. This CDR3 has 11 residues. Germline V lookup: CDR1 SNHLY, CDR2 FYNNEI. CDR3 coding DNA: TGTGCCAGCGACAGGGAGGAGACCCAGTACTTC. It specifies CASDREETQYF.